Presented here are 26 T cell receptor beta chains from one specimen sequenced in a study of neurological immune-mediated disorders. Each CDR3 protein is one row after TCRdb ran MiXCR on the 5' RACE reads. The sample lists around 41,000 distinct CDR3 sequences, approximately 15% seen once, with about 3.6% in the top ten. The sequencing input was CD4+ T cells from blood. These TCRs come from an older woman with HTLV-1-associated myelopathy (HAM/TSP).

This clonotype was recorded many times. The rearrangement uses TRBV5-6 and TRBJ1-1; D might be TRBD1 (6 bases). V lost 0 bases and J 1 base, leaving 7 bases between the germline ends. The CDR3 loop spans 14 amino acids. Germline values: CDR1 SGHDT, CDR2 YYEEEE. CDR3 protein: CASSLVDRNTEAFF. The CDR3 DNA sequence: TGTGCCAGCAGCTTGGTGGACAGGAACACTGAAGCTTTCTTT.

This clonotype was counted many times. This chain joins TRBV20-1 and TRBJ2-1, with a tentative D call TRBD2 (5 bases). CDR1 is DFQATT and CDR2 is SNEGSKA in the germline V gene (reference sequence). Trimming pared 6 bases from V and 0 bases from J, leaving 12 bases between. This CDR3 has 14 amino acids. The DNA for the CDR3 is TGCAGTGCCCCTAAAAGCGGCTCCTACAATGAGCAGTTCTTC. Translating gives CSAPKSGSYNEQFF.

This clonotype was seen at least ten times. The rearrangement uses TRBV5-1 and TRBJ2-4; D possibly corresponds to TRBD1 (8 bases). Trimming left V 4 bases short and J 7 bases short, with 18 bases between. CDR1 is SGHRS, CDR2 YFSETQ, per germline. The CDR3 spans 15 residues. The CDR3 is CASSLTQGEGNIQYF. For the CDR3, the DNA is TGCGCCAGCAGCCTAACACAGGGGGAGGGGAACATTCAGTACTTC.

The sample holds many counts of this clonotype. The chain combines TRBV10-3 with TRBJ2-7; D may correspond to TRBD1 or TRBD2 (7 bases each). Germline assignment: CDR1 ENHRY and CDR2 SYGVKD. The CDR3 length is 14 residues. Deletions cut 8 bases from V and 3 bases from J, with 17 bases between. The DNA of the CDR3 is TGTGCCATCTCGGGGGGACAGCGCAACTACGAGCAGTACTTC. Residues: CAISGGQRNYEQYF.

This clonotype has a count of ten or more. The chain joins TRBV29-1 to TRBJ1-1; tentative D call: TRBD1 (6 bases). The CDR3 contains 13 residues. The ends were cut back, 3 bases at V and 1 base at J, with 9 bases in the middle. CDR1 is SQVTM and CDR2 is ANQGSEA in the germline V gene. CDR3 residues: CSVERGGNTEAFF. For the CDR3, the DNA is TGCAGCGTTGAGAGGGGGGGGAACACTGAAGCTTTCTTT. The complete variable domain, with remaining parts taken from reference TRBV29-1 and TRBJ1-1, reads SAVISQKPSRDICQRGTSLTIQCQVDSQVTMMFWYRQQPGQSLTLIATANQGSEATYESGFVIDKFPISRPNLTFSTLTVSNMSPEDSSIYLCSVERGGNTEAFFGQGTRLTVV.

This clonotype showed up many times. This chain connects TRBV5-4 to TRBJ2-1, with 12 bases identical to TRBD2. The CDR3 sequence is 19 residues long. Looked up from germline, CDR1 is SGHNT and CDR2 is YYREEE (reference sequence). V lost 4 bases and J lost 4; bases outside the gene matches: 15. The CDR3 spells CASSLYRTSGVGKYNEQFF. The CDR3 DNA follows: TGTGCCAGCAGCCTATACAGGACTAGCGGGGTTGGAAAATACAATGAGCAGTTCTTC.

Many counts were recorded for this clonotype. The V call is TRBV6-6, the J call TRBJ2-3, with D possibly matching TRBD1 (6 bases). Per the germline V gene, CDR1 is MNHNY and CDR2 is SVGAGI (reference sequence). V was clipped by 8 bases and J by 2 bases, with 17 bases between them. The CDR3 loop spans 15 amino acids. CDR3 protein: CASRGQFSYTDTQYF. The CDR3 DNA follows: TGTGCCAGCCGAGGACAGTTTTCCTACACAGATACGCAGTATTTT.

Many counts were recorded for this clonotype. CDR3 amino acids: CASSPLAGGPSYNEQFF. The CDR3 DNA sequence: TGTGCCAGCAGTCCACTAGCGGGGGGGCCTTCCTACAATGAGCAGTTCTTC. The chain has TRBV2 and TRBJ2-1, with 13 positions matching TRBD2. CDR3 length: 17 amino acids. Germline CDR1 SNHLY, CDR2 FYNNEI. V lost 5 bases to trimming and J lost 1 base; unmatched junction nucleotides: 5.

This clonotype was seen ten or more times. This rearrangement joins TRBV20-1 to TRBJ1-1, with D possibly being TRBD1 (6 bases). V lost 6 bases, J lost 5 bases, and 22 bases lay in between. CDR1 and CDR2 (germline): DFQATT, SNEGSKA (reference sequence). This CDR3 contains 15 residues. The CDR3 reads CSAFDPKTGETEAFF. For the CDR3, the DNA is TGCAGTGCCTTCGACCCTAAGACAGGTGAGACTGAAGCTTTCTTT.

This clonotype was recorded many times. The genes are TRBV18 and TRBJ2-7; 10 nucleotides line up with TRBD1. Trimming removed 3 bases from V and 6 bases from J; junction bases left unmatched: 5. The germline V gene encodes CDR1 KGHSH and CDR2 LQKENI. This CDR3 region has 14 residues. The CDR3 spells CASSPSGTGVEQYF. For the CDR3, the DNA is TGTGCCAGCTCACCCTCCGGGACAGGGGTCGAGCAGTACTTC.

This clonotype is labeled medium-sized. This sequence joins TRBV10-3 and TRBJ1-2, with 8 bases aligning to TRBD1. V dropped 5 bases and J dropped 8; count of bases not matched to a gene: 7. From germline, CDR1 is ENHRY and CDR2 SYGVKD. The CDR3 is made up of 13 amino acids. CDR3 DNA: TGTGCCATCAGTCTACAGGACAGGGCAGGCTACACCTTC. Translated: CAISLQDRAGYTF.

This clonotype was seen many times. The J gene is TRBJ1-1, the V gene TRBV6-5, with TRBD1 matching 8 bases. The CDR3 loop spans 12 amino acids. CDR1 and CDR2 (germline): MNHEY, SVGAGI. V was clipped by 8 bases and J by 6 bases; unmatched bases: 5. The CDR3 DNA reads TGTGCCAGCTGGGACAGGCTCGCTGAAGCTTTCTTT. Amino acid sequence: CASWDRLAEAFF.

This clonotype appeared many times. The gene calls are TRBV20-1 and TRBJ2-3, with 12 bases matching TRBD2. Trimming removed 5 bases from V and 2 bases from J; junction bases left unmatched: 2. This CDR3 spans 14 amino acids. Germline CDR1 and CDR2: DFQATT and SNEGSKA (reference sequence). CDR3 sequence: CSARLAGDTDTQYF. CDR3 coding DNA: TGCAGTGCTCGACTAGCGGGGGACACAGATACGCAGTATTTT.

This clonotype was seen repeatedly, ten times or more. This chain links TRBV7-2 with TRBJ2-2; TRBD2 matches at 8 bases. CDR3 size: 14 residues. V was clipped by 5 bases and J by 6 bases; unmatched bases: 5. The germline CDR1 and CDR2 sequences are SGHTA and FQGNSA. CDR3 nucleotide sequence: TGTGCCAGCAGCAACGGACTAGCAGCCGGGGAGCTGTTTTTT. This translates into CASSNGLAAGELFF.

This clonotype was found many times. V is TRBV4-2 and J is TRBJ1-6; 7 nucleotides align to TRBD1. Germline V gene sequence: CDR1 LGHNA, CDR2 YNFKEQ. The CDR3 extends over 15 amino acids. Trimming at V came to 3 bases and at J to 7 bases, leaving 6 bases not matched to a gene. The CDR3 spells CASSHNRDRNSPLHF. The DNA for the CDR3 is TGTGCCAGCAGCCATAACCGGGACAGAAATTCACCCCTCCACTTT.

This clonotype was detected ten times or more. The V call is TRBV20-1, the J call TRBJ2-3; 8 bases are shared with TRBD2. Germline CDR1 DFQATT, CDR2 SNEGSKA (reference sequence). The CDR3 runs 15 residues. With V trimmed by 6 bases and J by 2 bases, 10 bases remained unmatched. As DNA, the CDR3 is TGCAGTGCCCCCCGGGGGGGGTCACCCACAGATACGCAGTATTTT. Protein product: CSAPRGGSPTDTQYF.

This clonotype was seen at least ten times. The CDR3 DNA reads as TGTGCCAGCAGCTTACAGACAGGGGCTAATGAAAAACTGTTTTTT. Translating gives CASSLQTGANEKLFF. The gene calls are TRBV7-2 and TRBJ1-4, with 8 bases that match TRBD1. The CDR3 totals 15 residues. V shed 2 bases and J 3 bases; nucleotides not matched to a gene: 2. Germline values: CDR1 SGHTA, CDR2 FQGNSA.

Many counts were recorded for this clonotype. The chain recombines TRBV2 with TRBJ1-1; 8 bases line up with TRBD1. In germline, CDR1 is SNHLY, CDR2 FYNNEI. The CDR3 spans 14 residues. V shed 5 bases and J 4 bases; nucleotides not matched to a gene: 6. The DNA for the CDR3 is TGTGCCAGCAGTTGGACAGGGAAGGGCACTGAAGCTTTCTTT. Its protein is CASSWTGKGTEAFF.

This clonotype has a count of ten or more. The rearrangement uses TRBV5-1 and TRBJ1-1; D remains unclear. Germline V lookup: CDR1 SGHRS, CDR2 YFSETQ. Trimming removed 0 bases from V and 3 bases from J, with 6 bases in between. This CDR3 comprises 13 residues. The CDR3 sequence: CASSLDTDTEAFF. The CDR3 DNA follows: TGCGCCAGCAGCTTGGACACAGACACTGAAGCTTTCTTT. The full variable domain, with the rest looked up from reference TRBV5-1 and TRBJ1-1, is KAGVTQTPRYLIKTRGQQVTLSCSPISGHRSVSWYQQTPGQGLQFLFEYFSETQRNKGNFPGRFSGRQFSNSRSEMNVSTLELGDSALYLCASSLDTDTEAFFGQGTRLTVV.

Many counts were recorded for this clonotype. This rearrangement joins TRBV30 to TRBJ1-2; tentatively, D is TRBD1 (5 bases). V shed 5 bases and J shed 4 bases, with 14 bases lying between them. The length of the CDR3 is 13 residues. Germline V lookup: CDR1 GTSNPN, CDR2 SVGIG (reference sequence). CDR3 sequence: CAWSAGSSYGYTF. For the CDR3, the DNA is TGTGCCTGGTCGGCAGGGTCTAGCTATGGCTACACCTTC.

This clonotype was recorded many times. V usage is TRBV21-1 and J usage is TRBJ2-3; TRBD1 is the table's D call and was not checked against the DNA. TRBV21-1 counts as a pseudogene. CDR3 length: 20 residues. This chain's CDR3 is CASSSKKKAPSGDGTDTQYF. The CDR3 region has the DNA TGTGCCAGCAGCAGTAAAAAAAAAGCCCCCTCAGGGGATGGGACAGATACGCAGTATTTT.

This clonotype was seen ten or more times. The chain uses TRBV25-1 and TRBJ2-5, with D possibly TRBD1 on 6 matching bases. The CDR3 covers 13 residues. Per the germline V gene, CDR1 is MGHDK and CDR2 is SYGVNS. V lost 5 bases and J 7 bases, leaving 14 bases between the germline ends. CDR3 protein: CASSLPTGRTQYF. The CDR3 nucleotides are TGTGCCAGCAGTCTCCCGACAGGCCGGACCCAGTACTTC.

This clonotype was observed at least ten times. J is TRBJ1-2 and V is TRBV25-1; the D gene is possibly TRBD1 (5 bases). The V gene's germline CDR1 is MGHDK and CDR2 SYGVNS. Trimming cost V 4 bases and J 0 bases, with 15 bases left between them. The CDR3 is 16 amino acids. CDR3 in amino acids: CASSGDGSPSNYGYTF. DNA for the CDR3: TGTGCCAGCAGTGGGGACGGCTCACCGTCTAACTATGGCTACACCTTC.

This clonotype was detected ten times or more. The chain combines TRBV5-5 with TRBJ2-2; the match to TRBD2 covers 7 bases. Germline values: CDR1 SGHKS, CDR2 YYEKEE (reference sequence). This CDR3 spans 15 amino acids. V was clipped by 4 bases and J by 5 bases; unmatched bases: 8. The CDR3 reads CASSDIFGRTGELFF. The CDR3 DNA follows: TGTGCCAGCAGCGACATCTTCGGGAGGACCGGGGAGCTGTTTTTT.

This clonotype was observed at least ten times. V gene TRBV5-1 combines with J gene TRBJ2-7; 9 bases are a match to TRBD2. The CDR3 consists of 14 residues. Germline CDR1 is SGHRS and CDR2 is YFSETQ. With 4 bases clipped from V and 4 bases from J, the junction kept 6 bases outside the gene matches. Here the CDR3 reads CASSGSGGMYEQYF. The CDR3 DNA sequence: TGCGCCAGCAGCGGTAGCGGGGGTATGTACGAGCAGTACTTC. The variable domain in full, completed from reference TRBV5-1 and TRBJ2-7, reads KAGVTQTPRYLIKTRGQQVTLSCSPISGHRSVSWYQQTPGQGLQFLFEYFSETQRNKGNFPGRFSGRQFSNSRSEMNVSTLELGDSALYLCASSGSGGMYEQYFGPGTRLTVT.

This clonotype was detected ten times or more. The chain employs TRBV6-5 and TRBJ1-2; 10 bases map to TRBD1. The trim removed 6 bases at V and 6 bases at J, leaving 13 bases unmatched. Germline V gene sequence: CDR1 MNHEY, CDR2 SVGAGI. This CDR3 has 16 amino acids. The CDR3 nucleotides read TGTGCCAGCAGAGTTACCCGGGACAGGGGAGATCATGGCTACACCTTC. Its translation: CASRVTRDRGDHGYTF.